The 22 T cell receptor beta chains below come from one sample, sequenced in a study of cytomegalovirus exposure and HLA in healthy donors. The PCR employed 60 Vbeta primers together with 13 Jbeta primers. The repertoire was sequenced with immunoSEQ multiplex PCR; TCRdb's copy has only in-frame clones and lacks some. The sample shows some 170,000 clones, 75% to 90% of them seen only once. Sequencing was performed on PBMCs. Source of these receptors: a woman younger than 35 in good health and CMV-seronegative.

The chain joins TRBV19 to TRBJ1-1, with 7 bases matching TRBD1. The CDR3 covers 17 residues. V shed 5 bases, J shed 5 bases, and the junction held 17 bases outside the gene matches. Germline assignment: CDR1 LNHDA and CDR2 SQIVND (reference sequence). The CDR3 is CASSLTGLTGIVTEAFF. The CDR3, as DNA: TGTGCCAGTAGTCTCACAGGGCTGACAGGGATTGTGACTGAAGCTTTCTTT.

This clone was counted a few times. The V and J genes are TRBV6-6 and TRBJ1-2; D remains ambiguous. There are 13 residues in the CDR3. The V end was cut by 5 bases, the J end by 0 bases, with 7 bases between. Germline loops: CDR1 MNHNY, CDR2 SVGAGI (reference sequence). The CDR3 DNA is TGTGCCAGCAGTCCCCGTGCTAACTATGGCTACACCTTC. Protein product: CASSPRANYGYTF.

This CDR3 is CASSAGLKSYEQYF. Here the CDR3 DNA reads TGTGCCAGCAGCGCGGGACTGAAGTCCTACGAGCAGTACTTC. The chain recombines TRBV5-4 with TRBJ2-7, with D maybe TRBD2 (6 bases). From germline, CDR1 is SGHNT and CDR2 YYREEE (reference sequence). CDR3 length: 14 residues. V lost 4 bases and J lost 1, with 12 bases in between.

This clone has only a few counts. This chain joins TRBV7-9 and TRBJ2-1; 7 bases align to TRBD2. V lost 5 bases, J lost 9 bases, and 7 bases stayed unmatched. The germline V gene has CDR1 SEHNR and CDR2 FQNEAQ (reference sequence). The CDR3 loop spans 13 amino acids. The CDR3 is CASSAGRALEQFF. The CDR3 nucleotides are TGTGCCAGCAGCGCTGGGAGGGCCCTTGAGCAGTTCTTC.

A single count supports this clone. This chain uses TRBV5-5 with TRBJ2-1; 8 bases map to TRBD1. Germline V CDR1 and CDR2: SGHKS, YYEKEE (reference sequence). The CDR3 length is 14 residues. V was pared by 3 bases and J by 8 bases, with 7 bases of the junction left unmatched. The CDR3 sequence is CASSSRTGSHEQFF. The DNA for the CDR3 is TGTGCCAGCAGCTCCCGGACAGGGAGCCATGAGCAGTTCTTC.

CDR3 in DNA: TGTGCCAGCAGCAGGTTATTGAGGACAGGGGGGAATTCACCCCTCCACTTT. It is translated as CASSRLLRTGGNSPLHF. The J gene is TRBJ1-6, the V gene TRBV5-6; 10 positions agree with TRBD1. Trimming cost V 4 bases and J 7 bases; bases outside gene matches: 11. CDR3 length: 17 amino acids. Germline loops: CDR1 SGHDT, CDR2 YYEEEE.

V is TRBV10-2 and J is TRBJ2-5; 7 bases map to TRBD1. Trimming took 6 bases from V and 7 from J; bases not matched to a gene: 8. Germline-derived CDR1 and CDR2 are WSHSY and SAAADI. This CDR3 spans 13 amino acids. The CDR3: CASSPTGYGTQYF. CDR3 DNA: TGCGCCAGCAGCCCGACAGGGTATGGGACCCAGTACTTC.

The chain uses TRBV13 and TRBJ1-1; TRBD1 aligns across 11 bases. J gave up 0 bases and V 2 bases, and 5 bases lay outside the gene matches. This CDR3 has 17 residues. The germline CDR1 and CDR2 sequences are PRHDT and FYEKMQ (reference sequence). The DNA of the CDR3 is TGTGCCAGCAGCTTATCTCCGGGACAGGGGGTGAACACTGAAGCTTTCTTT. Its translation is CASSLSPGQGVNTEAFF. The variable domain in full, with the rest retrieved from reference TRBV13 and TRBJ1-1, is AAGVIQSPRHLIKEKRETATLKCYPIPRHDTVYWYQQGPGQDPQFLISFYEKMQSDKGSIPDRFSAQQFSDYHSELNMSSLELGDSALYFCASSLSPGQGVNTEAFFGQGTRLTVV.

This clone was recorded once. The V call is TRBV5-4, the J call TRBJ2-3, with 14 bases aligning to TRBD2. CDR1 and CDR2 from the germline V gene are SGHNT and YYREEE (reference sequence). Trimming at V came to 4 bases and at J to 3 bases, leaving 7 bases not matched to a gene. This CDR3 comprises 17 residues. The CDR3 DNA is TGTGCCAGCAGCGACGGGACTAGCGGGAGCCGGACAGATACGCAGTATTTT. Encoded protein: CASSDGTSGSRTDTQYF.

This sequence joins TRBV10-3 and TRBJ1-3; 8 bases agree with TRBD1. The CDR3 is made up of 14 amino acids. The germline V gene has CDR1 ENHRY and CDR2 SYGVKD. Trimming at V came to 6 bases and at J to 3 bases, leaving 4 bases not matched to a gene. The CDR3 bases are TGTGCCATCAGGGGAGACAGGGGTGGAAACACCATATATTTT. As protein: CAIRGDRGGNTIYF.

This clone has a handful of counts. V usage is TRBV11-3 and J usage is TRBJ2-3, with TRBD2 identical over 10 bases. There are 16 residues in the CDR3. Germline trimming cut 5 bases from V and 0 bases from J; bases unmatched to any gene: 5. From germline, CDR1 is SGHNT and CDR2 YENEEA. CDR3 amino acids: CASSIGTSESTDTQYF. The CDR3 coding sequence is TGTGCCAGCAGCATTGGGACTAGCGAGAGCACAGATACGCAGTATTTT.

This clone has a single count. The chain carries TRBV29-1 and TRBJ2-3, with TRBD1 as a possible D gene (6 bases). V lost 5 bases and J 3 bases, leaving 12 bases between the germline ends. The CDR3 is 13 amino acids. The germline V gene encodes CDR1 SQVTM and CDR2 ANQGSEA. CDR3 region: CSVPNTGTDTQYF. In nucleotides, the CDR3 is TGCAGCGTTCCAAATACAGGGACAGATACGCAGTATTTT.

As concerns this clone: One end of the junction varies from germline; a read error may be responsible. The chain carries TRBV7-9 and TRBJ1-4; the match to TRBD1 covers 7 bases. Germline V CDR1 and CDR2: SEHNR, FQNEAQ (reference sequence). The CDR3 consists of 18 residues. The CDR3 DNA is TGTTCCAGCAGCTTAGTCTCCGGGACAGCGTCAACTAATGAAAAACTGTTTTTT. Translation: CSSSLVSGTASTNEKLFF.

The table lists this clone with a few counts. This sequence joins TRBV27 and TRBJ1-2, with D possibly matching TRBD1 (5 bases). CDR1 is MNHEY, CDR2 SMNVEV, per germline (reference sequence). The CDR3 contains 14 residues. V lost 2 bases to trimming and J lost 5 bases, with 12 bases between them. CDR3 residues: CASSLGGAKYGYTF. CDR3 DNA sequence: TGTGCCAGCAGTTTAGGCGGGGCCAAATATGGCTACACCTTC.

This chain joins TRBV4-1 and TRBJ2-7; a possible D gene is TRBD1 (5 bases). The CDR3 extends over 14 amino acids. V dropped 4 bases and J dropped 5 bases, with 15 bases sitting between them. Germline V gene lookup returns CDR1 MGHRA and CDR2 YSYEKL. CDR3 in amino acids: CASSLTVGFDEQYF. The CDR3 DNA is TGCGCCAGCAGCCTGACAGTAGGCTTCGACGAGCAGTACTTC.

V and J are TRBV5-1 and TRBJ2-5, with 7 bases lining up with TRBD2. The trim removed 0 bases at V and 5 bases at J, leaving 7 bases unmatched. Germline V gives CDR1 SGHRS, CDR2 YFSETQ. The CDR3 consists of 15 residues. Here the CDR3 reads CASSLVFGGSETQYF. The CDR3, as DNA: TGCGCCAGCAGCTTGGTCTTCGGGGGGAGTGAGACCCAGTACTTC.

V is TRBV28 and J is TRBJ2-7; TRBD1 matches 9 bases. The CDR3 contains 15 residues. Germline V gene data show CDR1 as MDHEN and CDR2 as SYDVKM. J lost 2 bases, V lost 7 bases, and 9 bases had no gene match. DNA for the CDR3: TGTGCCAGCATCAACCCGGGACAGGGCACCTACGAGCAGTACTTC. This codes for CASINPGQGTYEQYF.

The gene calls are TRBV18 and TRBJ2-5, with 8 positions matching TRBD2. Germline values: CDR1 KGHSH, CDR2 LQKENI. With 3 bases clipped from V and 5 bases from J, the junction kept 14 bases outside the gene matches. CDR3 length equals 17 residues. The DNA of the CDR3 is TGTGCCAGCTCACCCGGGACTAGTATGCCTAAAACGGAGACCCAGTACTTC. It translates to CASSPGTSMPKTETQYF.

This chain uses TRBV29-1 with TRBJ1-4; D is uncertain. The germline V gene encodes CDR1 SQVTM and CDR2 ANQGSEA. CDR3 length: 12 amino acids. The V and J ends lost 7 bases and 8 bases respectively, with 14 bases between them. Here the CDR3 reads CSAGELQEKLFF. The CDR3 DNA is TGCAGCGCCGGGGAATTACAGGAAAAACTGTTTTTT.

Details on this clone: Relative to the germline gene, one junction end is altered; a read error may explain this. The rearrangement joins TRBV9 to TRBJ2-1; TRBD2 is a possible D gene (6 bases). There are 15 residues in the CDR3. Germline CDR1 is SGDLS and CDR2 is YYNGEE. In DNA form, the CDR3 reads TGTGCCAGCAGCGCTAGGGACTCCCCGCACAATGGGCAGTTCTTC. Translated: CASSARDSPHNGQFF.

V gene TRBV2 combines with J gene TRBJ1-6; 7 nucleotides align to TRBD1. Germline lookup yields CDR1 SNHLY and CDR2 FYNNEI. V trimming: 6 bases; J trimming: 0 bases; junction bases outside the gene matches: 11. The length of the CDR3 is 18 residues. The CDR3 DNA follows: TGTGCCAGCAGCGTTACAGGGGAAGGAAGCTCCTATAATTCACCCCTCCACTTT. Protein: CASSVTGEGSSYNSPLHF.

This clone was observed a few times. CDR3 protein: CASMTGGGNEKLFF. Written as DNA, the CDR3 is TGTGCCAGCATGACAGGGGGCGGGAATGAAAAACTGTTTTTT. V gene TRBV6-1 combines with J gene TRBJ1-4; 10 bases match TRBD1. CDR3 size: 14 residues. Germline values: CDR1 MNHNS, CDR2 SASEGT. After removal of 7 bases from V and 5 bases from J, the junction contained 4 bases not matched to a gene.